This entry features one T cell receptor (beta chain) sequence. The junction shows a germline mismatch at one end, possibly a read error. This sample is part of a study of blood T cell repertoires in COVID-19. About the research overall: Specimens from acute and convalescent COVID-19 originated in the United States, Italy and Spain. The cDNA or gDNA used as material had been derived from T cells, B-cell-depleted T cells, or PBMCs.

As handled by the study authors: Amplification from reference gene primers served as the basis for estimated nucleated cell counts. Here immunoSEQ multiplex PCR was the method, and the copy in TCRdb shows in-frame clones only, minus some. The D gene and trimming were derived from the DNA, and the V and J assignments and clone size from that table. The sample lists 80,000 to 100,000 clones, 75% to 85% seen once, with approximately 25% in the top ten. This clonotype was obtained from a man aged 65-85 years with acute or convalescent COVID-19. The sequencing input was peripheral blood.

The chain's CDR3 is CASSLDSGRAETQYF. The CDR3 region has the DNA TGTGCTAGCAGCTTAGACAGCGGGAGGGCAGAGACCCAGTACTTC. V gene TRBV7-7 combines with J gene TRBJ2-5; 10 bases map to TRBD2. CDR1 is SSHAT and CDR2 is FNYEAQ in the germline V gene (reference sequence). This CDR3 region has 15 residues.